This record concerns one T cell receptor (beta chain) sequence. Grouping used clinical history reported by participants in a survey and questionnaire. This entry belongs to a study of blood T cell repertoires in COVID-19. Germline V gene data show CDR1 as MDHEN and CDR2 as SYDVKM. Losses at the gene ends were 5 bases for V and 6 bases for J; bases not matched to a gene: 9. The CDR3 spans 17 residues. Clones were sequenced by immunoSEQ multiplex PCR, and TCRdb holds only the in-frame ones, with some missing. The top ten hold roughly 1.1% of the sample, which has fewer than 300,000 clones, roughly 90% seen once.

Sequencing used PBMCs or T cells enriched from blood (not recorded which). V usage is TRBV28 and J usage is TRBJ2-2; 13 positions agree with TRBD2. The origin of this receptor is a woman aged 30 to 39 who had recovered from COVID-19. The CDR3 DNA is TGTGCCAGCAGTATCCAACTAGCGGGAGGGTTCTCCGGGGAGCTGTTTTTT. Its translation: CASSIQLAGGFSGELFF.